The 8 T cell receptor beta chains given below trace back to one sample, sequenced in a study of control samples from healthy donors and cancer patients. TCRdb's copy holds only in-frame clones and misses some; the assay was immunoSEQ multiplex PCR. The table shows 100,000 to 150,000 clones, with 87% occurring only once. Material: blood. These receptors came from a man aged 25-45 years in good health.

The chain has TRBV30 and TRBJ2-3; maybe TRBD1 (6 bases). Germline V gene lookup returns CDR1 GTSNPN and CDR2 SVGIG (reference sequence). V shed 5 bases and J shed 6 bases, with 12 bases lying between them. CDR3 length equals 12 residues. The CDR3 region is CAWDRQADTQYF. CDR3 nucleotides: TGTGCCTGGGACAGACAGGCGGATACGCAGTATTTT.

The chain couples TRBV9 to TRBJ2-3; D gene unclear. The CDR3 has 14 residues. Germline CDR1 and CDR2: SGDLS and YYNGEE. The V end was cut by 0 bases, the J end by 5 bases, with 10 bases between. CDR3 sequence: CASSVEWAVDTQYF. The CDR3 DNA reads as TGTGCCAGCAGCGTAGAGTGGGCGGTAGATACGCAGTATTTT.

The chain recombines TRBV18 with TRBJ1-1, with D perhaps matching TRBD1 (5 bases). Per the germline V gene, CDR1 is KGHSH and CDR2 is LQKENI. The CDR3 has 17 amino acids. Trimming removed 1 base at V and 0 bases at J, with 15 bases between. CDR3 nucleotide sequence: TGTGCCAGCTCACCACAGGGGAGGATTAACATGAACACTGAAGCTTTCTTT. Encoded protein: CASSPQGRINMNTEAFF.

The chain carries TRBV7-2 and TRBJ1-1; 7 nucleotides line up with TRBD1. V shed 4 bases and J 4 bases; nucleotides not matched to a gene: 6. The CDR3 runs 14 residues. Per germline, CDR1 SGHTA and CDR2 FQGNSA. This CDR3 is CASSSWTGPTEAFF. CDR3 bases: TGTGCCAGCAGCTCCTGGACAGGTCCCACTGAAGCTTTCTTT.

This clone was counted a single time. V gene TRBV7-9 combines with J gene TRBJ2-7; tentative D call: TRBD1 (5 bases). Germline CDR1 is SEHNR and CDR2 is FQNEAQ (reference sequence). The V and J ends lost 5 bases and 2 bases respectively, with 16 bases between them. The CDR3 is made up of 15 amino acids. The CDR3 loop reads CASSLYRKGTYEQYV. The CDR3, as DNA: TGTGCCAGCAGCCTCTATAGGAAGGGGACCTACGAGCAGTACGTC.

V usage is TRBV27 and J usage is TRBJ2-2; 9 bases align to TRBD2. The CDR3 consists of 15 residues. From germline, CDR1 is MNHEY and CDR2 SMNVEV (reference sequence). V lost 3 bases and J lost 4; bases outside the gene matches: 3. CDR3: CASSLARGGTGELFF. The CDR3 DNA is TGTGCCAGCAGTTTGGCGCGGGGGGGCACCGGGGAGCTGTTTTTT.

The chain joins TRBV7-2 to TRBJ1-1; possibly TRBD1 for D (6 bases). Germline V gene sequence: CDR1 SGHTA, CDR2 FQGNSA. CDR3 length: 14 amino acids. Trimming pared 3 bases from V and 2 bases from J, leaving 10 bases between. The CDR3 DNA reads TGTGCCAGCAGCTTCAGGGGTCGAAACACTGAAGCTTTCTTT. Its protein product is CASSFRGRNTEAFF.

The CDR3 region is CAGLTGGKQYF. As DNA, the CDR3 is TGTGCCGGCCTGACAGGGGGAAAACAGTACTTC. This chain links TRBV30 with TRBJ2-7, with TRBD1 matching over 9 bases. The CDR3 has 11 amino acids. Trimming at V came to 8 bases and at J to 10 bases, leaving 9 bases not matched to a gene. The germline V gene has CDR1 GTSNPN and CDR2 SVGIG (reference sequence).